Presented here are 19 T cell receptor beta chains from one specimen sequenced in a study of T cell responses to AZD1222 COVID-19 vaccine (dated by TCRdb to 2020 to 2023). The library came from the immunoSEQ multiplex PCR assay. TCRdb limited this immuneACCESS table to in-frame rearrangements with V and J called. A share of clones is missing; checked studies link under half to unresolved V genes, and the rest is unexplained. For this sample the table gives some 150,000 clones, of which 70% to 90% were detected only once. Around 2.1% of the sample comes from the top ten. The time point label for this specimen denotes: baseline before first vaccination. This specimen consisted of peripheral blood, obtained on day 0 of AZD1222 vaccination. All receptors come from an adult in good health.

The genes are TRBV24-1 and TRBJ1-3; D is unresolved. Germline V lookup: CDR1 KGHDR, CDR2 SFDVKD. This CDR3 has 13 residues. The V end lost 12 bases, the J end lost 2 bases, and 13 bases lay between the germline ends. CDR3 amino acids: CAPKKTAGNTIYF. The CDR3 DNA reads as TGTGCCCCCAAAAAGACGGCTGGAAACACCATATATTTT.

The chain links TRBV19 to TRBJ1-5, with D possibly TRBD1 on 5 matching bases. The CDR3 runs 14 residues. Between the trimmed V and J ends, which lost 8 bases and 4 bases, there was a span of 15 bases. Germline-derived CDR1 and CDR2 are LNHDA and SQIVND (reference sequence). The CDR3 reads CASGMGGRNQPQHF. The DNA of the CDR3 is TGTGCCAGTGGGATGGGGGGTCGAAATCAGCCCCAGCATTTT.

This chain joins TRBV5-1 and TRBJ2-1; a possible D gene is TRBD1 (6 bases). There are 15 residues in the CDR3. The V and J ends lost 4 bases and 1 base respectively, with 12 bases between them. CDR1 and CDR2 (germline): SGHRS, YFSETQ. Written as DNA, the CDR3 is TGCGCCAGCAGCCTCCCGAGGGGGTCCTACAATGAGCAGTTCTTC. This sequence encodes CASSLPRGSYNEQFF.

The chain recombines TRBV28 with TRBJ2-1, with D hard to call. The CDR3 loop spans 14 amino acids. Germline CDR1 is MDHEN and CDR2 is SYDVKM. V lost 7 bases, J lost 0 bases, and 10 bases lay in between. The CDR3: CASTRALSYNEQFF. CDR3 nucleotide sequence: TGTGCCAGCACCCGGGCCCTCTCCTACAATGAGCAGTTCTTC. Drawing the rest from reference TRBV28 and TRBJ2-1, the complete variable domain is DVKVTQSSRYLVKRTGEKVFLECVQDMDHENMFWYRQDPGLGLRLIYFSYDVKMKEKGDIPEGYSVSREKKERFSLILESASTNQTSMYLCASTRALSYNEQFFGPGTRLTVL.

The chain is built from TRBV6-5 and TRBJ2-3; D may be TRBD2 (5 bases). V was cut by 6 bases and J by 4 bases, with 17 bases left in between. CDR1 MNHEY and CDR2 SVGAGI come from the germline V gene. CDR3 length: 15 amino acids. DNA of the CDR3: TGTGCCAGCAGCTACGGGGATCGAGGGCCAGATACGCAGTATTTT. Translating gives CASSYGDRGPDTQYF.

The chain uses TRBV12-3 or TRBV12-4 and TRBJ2-6; D not resolved. The CDR3 is 13 residues long. Between the trimmed V and J ends, which lost 7 bases and 0 bases, there was a span of 4 bases. Written as DNA, the CDR3 is TGTGCCAGCACCAACTCTGGGGCCAACGTCCTGACTTTC. Its translation: CASTNSGANVLTF.

In this sample, this clone turned up a few times. The chain recombines TRBV7-2 with TRBJ1-2; D gene ambiguous. Germline values: CDR1 SGHTA, CDR2 FQGNSA. This CDR3 has 14 residues. V lost 2 bases and J lost 8, with 15 bases in between. Here the CDR3 reads CASSLSALLTGYTF. The CDR3, as DNA: TGTGCCAGCAGCTTATCGGCGCTCCTTACGGGCTACACCTTC.

The chain links TRBV7-2 to TRBJ2-5, with D unresolved. The CDR3 is 14 amino acids. Trimming shortened V by 4 bases and J by 1 base, and 10 bases separated the two germline ends. Germline CDR1 and CDR2: SGHTA and FQGNSA. The CDR3 region is CASSSRRSQETQYF. For the CDR3, the DNA is TGTGCCAGCAGCTCGCGCAGGAGCCAAGAGACCCAGTACTTC.

The chain combines TRBV3-1 (or the pseudogene TRBV3-2) with TRBJ1-2; TRBD1 is a possible D gene (5 bases). This CDR3 is 14 amino acids long. CDR1 is LGHDT, CDR2 YNNKEL, per germline (reference sequence). V lost 8 bases, J lost 3 bases, and 16 bases lay in between. The CDR3, as DNA: TGTGCCAGCGGGCCTGGGGGGGTTGACTATGGCTACACCTTC. The encoded protein is CASGPGGVDYGYTF.

This rearrangement joins TRBV6-1 to TRBJ1-2, with D unresolved. CDR3 length: 13 residues. From germline, CDR1 is MNHNS and CDR2 SASEGT. V was cut by 3 bases and J by 5 bases, with 10 bases left in between. The CDR3 loop is CASSDGQMYGYTF. The CDR3 nucleotides are TGTGCCAGCAGTGATGGGCAAATGTATGGCTACACCTTC.

This chain connects TRBV25-1 to TRBJ1-1; D is unclear. Trimming pared 3 bases from V and 2 bases from J, leaving 13 bases between. The CDR3 totals 15 residues. Germline values: CDR1 MGHDK, CDR2 SYGVNS. CDR3 nucleotide sequence: TGTGCCAGCAGTGATGCGGACCCCTATAACACTGAAGCTTTCTTT. Translating it yields CASSDADPYNTEAFF.

The chain couples TRBV7-9 to TRBJ2-7; unclear D gene. Trimming left V 1 base short and J 3 bases short, with 10 bases between. The germline gives CDR1 SEHNR, CDR2 FQNEAQ (reference sequence). The CDR3 loop spans 14 amino acids. The CDR3 sequence: CASSLGRAHYEQYF. The CDR3 DNA reads as TGTGCCAGCAGCTTAGGCCGTGCCCACTACGAGCAGTACTTC. The full variable domain, completed using reference TRBV7-9 and TRBJ2-7, is DTGVSQNPRHKITKRGQNVTFRCDPISEHNRLYWYRQTLGQGPEFLTYFQNEAQLEKSRLLSDRFSAERPKGSFSTLEIQRTEQGDSAMYLCASSLGRAHYEQYFGPGTRLTVT.

CDR3 amino acids: CASSAQGPETQYF. CDR3 coding DNA: TGTGCCAGCTCAGCCCAGGGGCCAGAGACCCAGTACTTC. The chain carries TRBV18 and TRBJ2-5; possible D gene TRBD1, 6 bases. The CDR3 runs to 13 residues. The germline V gene encodes CDR1 KGHSH and CDR2 LQKENI. The V and J ends lost 5 bases and 4 bases respectively, with 11 bases between them.

This chain uses TRBV6-2 or TRBV6-3 with TRBJ2-7; tentatively, D is TRBD1 (5 bases). CDR1 MNHEY and CDR2 SVGEGT come from the germline V gene. The CDR3 length is 14 residues. Trimming took off 2 bases at V and 6 bases at J, with 14 bases between the two ends. CDR3 protein: CASSYAASGLEQYF. The DNA of the CDR3 is TGTGCCAGCAGTTACGCGGCTTCAGGGCTCGAGCAGTACTTC.

This chain links TRBV19 with TRBJ2-1; 10 bases fit TRBD2. The trim removed 4 bases at V and 7 bases at J, leaving 4 bases unmatched. Germline V CDR1 and CDR2: LNHDA, SQIVND (reference sequence). The CDR3 runs 14 residues. The CDR3 DNA sequence: TGTGCCAGTAGTACTAGCGGGAGATATAATGAGCAGTTCTTC. Translation gives CASSTSGRYNEQFF.

This clone was observed a single time. The gene calls are TRBV2 and TRBJ2-7; no firm D call. The CDR3 covers 15 residues. The germline CDR1 and CDR2 sequences are SNHLY and FYNNEI. V shed 6 bases and J shed 1 base, with 16 bases lying between them. Here the CDR3 reads CASRVQAPQSYEQYF. The CDR3, as DNA: TGTGCCAGCAGGGTCCAAGCGCCGCAATCCTACGAGCAGTACTTC.

The V call is TRBV12-3 or TRBV12-4, the J call TRBJ1-2; D is ambiguous. Deletions cut 3 bases from V and 4 bases from J, with 9 bases between. The CDR3 extends over 13 amino acids. The CDR3 DNA reads TGTGCCAGCAGTTTTCAGGAGAGCTATGGCTACACCTTC. Protein sequence: CASSFQESYGYTF.

The gene calls are TRBV3-1 (or the pseudogene TRBV3-2) and TRBJ1-2; D is unclear. This CDR3 region has 15 residues. The ends were cut back, 4 bases at V and 2 bases at J, with 14 bases in the middle. Per germline, CDR1 LGHDT and CDR2 YNNKEL (reference sequence). This CDR3 reads CASSPKDRENYGYTF. The CDR3 DNA follows: TGTGCCAGCAGCCCTAAGGACCGAGAAAACTATGGCTACACCTTC.

In this sample, this clone turned up a few times. CDR3 sequence reads: CASSLAPRVGGLQNEQFF. CDR3 DNA: TGTGCCAGCAGCTTAGCCCCTCGGGTTGGGGGACTCCAGAATGAGCAGTTCTTC. The gene calls are TRBV7-9 and TRBJ2-1; D may be TRBD2 (6 bases). There are 18 residues in the CDR3. Germline assignment: CDR1 SEHNR and CDR2 FQNEAQ (reference sequence). V lost 0 bases to trimming and J lost 7 bases, with 22 bases between them.